A single sample gave rise to the 5 T cell receptor beta chains below, sequenced in a study of T cell responses to AZD1222 COVID-19 vaccine. Repertoires were generated with immunoSEQ multiplex PCR, while TCRdb's copy carries only in-frame clones and drops some. The sample has about 160,000 clones, around 92% seen once. The source was peripheral blood, collected on day 0 of MenACWY control vaccination. The receptor set was obtained from an adult in good health.

This chain connects TRBV21-1 to TRBJ1-1. TRBV21-1 is a pseudogene. This CDR3 contains 18 residues. The CDR3 is CASSKKRGCRGSNTEAFF. The CDR3 bases are TGTGCCAGCAGCAAAAAGCGGGGCTGCAGGGGATCGAACACTGAGGCTTTCTTT.

The chain combines TRBV10-1 with TRBJ1-3; a weak D match, TRBD1 (5 bases). Germline lookup yields CDR1 WNHNN and CDR2 SYGVQD (reference sequence). The ends were cut back, 3 bases at V and 3 bases at J, with 24 bases in the middle. This CDR3 contains 19 residues. The CDR3 DNA reads TGCGCCAGCAGTGACAGGGTACCATCCCAACTCGACCATGGAAACACCATATATTTT. This encodes CASSDRVPSQLDHGNTIYF.

The CDR3 loop is CASSPYSGVGNTGELFF. CDR3 bases: TGTGCCAGCAGCCCCTATTCGGGGGTGGGGAACACCGGGGAGCTGTTTTTT. The rearrangement joins TRBV5-4 to TRBJ2-2; D might be TRBD2 (6 bases). From germline, CDR1 is SGHNT and CDR2 YYREEE (reference sequence). Trimming took off 4 bases at V and 1 base at J, with 17 bases between the two ends. The CDR3 is 17 residues long. Based on the CDR3 plus reference TRBV5-4 and TRBJ2-2, the full variable domain is ETGVTQSPTHLIKTRGQQVTLRCSSQSGHNTVSWYQQALGQGPQFIFQYYREEENGRGNFPPRFSGLQFPNYSSELNVNALELDDSALYLCASSPYSGVGNTGELFFGEGSRLTVL.

The rearrangement links TRBV18 to TRBJ2-6; TRBD2 agrees at 10 bases. J gave up 4 bases and V 0 bases, and 3 bases lay outside the gene matches. The CDR3 is made up of 17 amino acids. Germline CDR1 KGHSH, CDR2 LQKENI. The CDR3 DNA reads TGTGCCAGCTCACCACCAGCGGGAGGGCGAGGGGCCAACGTCCTGACTTTC. The encoded protein is CASSPPAGGRGANVLTF. The variable domain in full, with the rest retrieved from reference TRBV18 and TRBJ2-6, is NAGVMQNPRHLVRRRGQEARLRCSPMKGHSHVYWYRQLPEEGLKFMVYLQKENIIDESGMPKERFSAEFPKEGPSILRIQQVVRGDSAAYFCASSPPAGGRGANVLTFGAGSRLTVL.

The CDR3 reads CTVQGKYEQYF. The CDR3 DNA sequence: TGCACTGTGCAGGGGAAGTACGAGCAGTACTTC. The V and J genes are TRBV29-1 and TRBJ2-7; TRBD1 might be the D (6 bases). Germline V CDR1 and CDR2: SQVTM, ANQGSEA. The CDR3 length is 11 residues.